Each of the 2 T cell receptor beta chains below was sequenced from the same sample in a study of glioma-infiltrating T cells. Amplification of TCR alpha and beta CDR3 regions from RNA used iRepertoire nested multiplex PCR. TCRdb reprocessed the multiplex PCR reads via MiXCR and lists one record per CDR3 protein. The sample has 400,000 or so distinct CDR3 sequences; roughly two fifths are singletons. Sequencing was done on a sample of glioma tissue, nonneoplastic brain tissue, or PBMCs (not recorded which). Receptors were obtained from a human donor with low-grade glioma or glioblastoma, undergoing nonglioma brain surgery, or in good health (not recorded which).

This clonotype was observed a handful of times. This chain links TRBV27 with TRBJ2-2, with TRBD2 as a possible D gene (6 bases). CDR1 and CDR2 from the germline V gene are MNHEY and SMNVEV (reference sequence). There are 15 residues in the CDR3. V was pared by 3 bases and J by 1 base, with 9 bases between. The CDR3 sequence is CASSFLARNTGELFF. The CDR3 nucleotides are TGTGCCAGCAGTTTCCTAGCGAGGAACACCGGGGAGCTGTTTTTT.

This clonotype appeared many times. The CDR3 sequence: CASSARGTSRYNEQFF. DNA for the CDR3: TGTGCCAGCAGCGCCCGCGGGACTAGCAGGTACAATGAGCAGTTCTTC. The J gene is TRBJ2-1, the V gene TRBV28, with TRBD2 identical over 9 bases. The CDR3 extends over 16 amino acids. The J segment lost 4 bases and the V segment lost 6 bases, leaving 10 bases of the junction unmatched. Per the germline V gene, CDR1 is MDHEN and CDR2 is SYDVKM.